This T cell receptor beta chain was sequenced during a study of T cells of healthy individuals (dated by TCRdb to the late 2010s). The library was built by means of 5' RACE. Sequenced on an Illumina MiSeq. The public reads were reprocessed in TCRdb via fastp at Q25 and MiXCR, keeping in-frame beta chains. Rows merge per CDR3 protein into single entries with the most common DNA and genes. A total of some 69,000 distinct CDR3 sequences appear in this sample, around 15% of them only once. Around 4.6% of the sample comes from the top ten. The CDR3, cysteine through phenylalanine, is 15 amino acids long. The entry retains the CDR3 DNA only, 45 bases that are in frame from base 1. V trim: 0 bases; J trim: 0 bases; unmatched bases: 2. The germline V gene gives CDR1 as SGHRS and CDR2 as YFSETQ. This clonotype was seen repeatedly, ten times or more. What this receptor recognizes is not known. The input lacks base qualities; no much larger clone sits a single base away.

This TCR was recovered from a human donor in good health. The chain is assembled from TRBV5-1 and TRBJ2-7; TRBD1 aligns with 8 central bases. DNA sequence: TGCGCCAGCAGCTTGGAGACAGGGGACTCCTACGAGCAGTACTTC. The translation is CASSLETGDSYEQYF.